This entry lists 31 T cell receptor beta chains sequenced from one sample in a study of blood T cells in healthy people across ages. Combining a sample-barcoded 5' primer with a J-beta primer mix, a second PCR ran for about 7 to 11 cycles. TCRdb redid the calling of the 5' RACE reads with MiXCR, one entry per CDR3 protein. The sample has hundreds of thousands of distinct CDR3 sequences; around 21% are singletons. What was sequenced was blood. The receptors shown here come from a man aged 70 or older in good health.

In its sample, this clonotype was seen many times. The CDR3 is CASSVEQAPYGYTF. DNA of the CDR3: TGTGCCAGCAGCGTAGAACAGGCACCCTATGGCTACACCTTC. This chain joins TRBV9 and TRBJ1-2; tentative D call: TRBD1 (5 bases). Germline V CDR1 and CDR2: SGDLS, YYNGEE. This CDR3 has 14 residues. V lost 0 bases and J 4 bases, leaving 10 bases between the germline ends. Supplemented by reference TRBV9 and TRBJ1-2, the full variable domain reads DSGVTQTPKHLITATGQRVTLRCSPRSGDLSVYWYQQSLDQGLQFLIQYYNGEERAKGNILERFSAQQFPDLHSELNLSSLELGDSALYFCASSVEQAPYGYTFGSGTRLTVV.

The sample holds one count of this clonotype. Relative to the germline gene, one junction end is altered; a read error may explain this. V gene TRBV12-3 or TRBV12-4 combines with J gene TRBJ2-2; 7 nucleotides line up with TRBD1. The CDR3 extends over 15 amino acids. CDR3 amino acids: CASSFKTGWYGELVF. CDR3 sequence (DNA): TGTGCCAGCAGTTTCAAGACAGGGTGGTACGGGGAGCTGGTTTTT.

For this clonotype: No conserved phenylalanine or tryptophan ends this CDR3, so it is likely a read error. The chain carries TRBV29-1 and TRBJ2-5; D call uncertain. The DNA end is more similar to TRBJ2-1, so the J call may be wrong. The CDR3 is 12 amino acids. Germline-derived CDR1 and CDR2 are SQVTM and ANQGSEA. The CDR3 loop reads CSVDRKLDEQFL. DNA of the CDR3: TGCAGCGTTGATCGGAAGCTGGATGAGCAGTTCTTG.

This chain links TRBV18 with TRBJ2-7; TRBD1 matches at 10 bases. The CDR3 is made up of 17 amino acids. Germline CDR1 KGHSH, CDR2 LQKENI. The junction had 15 bases not matched to a gene; V was cut back by 6 bases and J by 4 bases. CDR3 DNA sequence: TGTGCCAGCTCCCTACTTCCGGGACAGGGGAGCGGGTACGAGCAGTACTTC. This encodes CASSLLPGQGSGYEQYF.

This clonotype was picked up a small number of times. The rearrangement joins TRBV12-3 or TRBV12-4 to TRBJ2-4, with 9 bases identical to TRBD2. Trimming at V came to 6 bases and at J to 1 base, leaving 7 bases not matched to a gene. This CDR3 region has 16 residues. The CDR3 region is CASSTLGLAAKNIQYF. CDR3 in DNA: TGTGCCAGCAGCACACTCGGACTAGCGGCCAAAAACATTCAGTACTTC.

This clonotype was detected only a few times. This chain joins TRBV29-1 and TRBJ1-6, with D perhaps TRBD1 (5 bases). Trimming pared 7 bases from V and 8 bases from J, leaving 12 bases between. In germline, CDR1 is SQVTM, CDR2 ANQGSEA. The CDR3 totals 12 residues. CDR3 nucleotides: TGCAGCGCGGGACTGGGCGATTCACCCCTCCACTTT. Protein product: CSAGLGDSPLHF. The variable domain in full, completed from reference TRBV29-1 and TRBJ1-6, reads SAVISQKPSRDICQRGTSLTIQCQVDSQVTMMFWYRQQPGQSLTLIATANQGSEATYESGFVIDKFPISRPNLTFSTLTVSNMSPEDSSIYLCSAGLGDSPLHFGNGTRLTVT.

CDR3 sequence (DNA): TGTGCCAGCAGGGGAGGGGGAAACAAAAACATTCAGTACTTC. Translating it yields CASRGGGNKNIQYF. J is TRBJ2-4 and V is TRBV2; possible D gene TRBD2, 7 bases. The V gene's germline CDR1 is SNHLY and CDR2 FYNNEI. CDR3 size: 14 residues. V was cut by 6 bases and J by 3 bases, with 12 bases left in between. Filled out from reference TRBV2 and TRBJ2-4, the complete variable domain reads EPEVTQTPSHQVTQMGQEVILRCVPISNHLYFYWYRQILGQKVEFLVSFYNNEISEKSEIFDDQFSVERPDGSNFTLKIRSTKLEDSAMYFCASRGGGNKNIQYFGAGTRLSVL.

This rearrangement joins TRBV6-6 to TRBJ1-4; 9 nucleotides align to TRBD1. Germline loops: CDR1 MNHNY, CDR2 SVGAGI (reference sequence). The CDR3 runs to 14 residues. J lost 7 bases, V lost 6 bases, and 6 bases had no gene match. This CDR3 is CASRRGQGSEKLFF. The CDR3 DNA sequence: TGTGCCAGCAGACGCGGACAGGGGTCTGAAAAACTGTTTTTT.

This clonotype appeared a few times. CDR3 bases: TGTGCCAGCAGTCCATTCACGGACAGGGACAAAAACATTCAGTACTTC. Its translation: CASSPFTDRDKNIQYF. The chain has TRBV27 and TRBJ2-4; 8 positions agree with TRBD1. The germline gives CDR1 MNHEY, CDR2 SMNVEV (reference sequence). This CDR3 is built from 16 residues. V gave up 5 bases and J gave up 3 bases; unmatched junction bases: 9.

Turning to this clonotype: Mismatch with germline at one junction end may stem from a read error. The chain has TRBV4-1 and TRBJ2-4, with TRBD2 matching over 7 bases. CDR1 is MGHRA and CDR2 is YSYEKL in the germline V gene. The CDR3 sequence is 17 residues long. The CDR3 DNA sequence: TGCGCCAGCAGTCAAGATTTGGCTAGCGGAAAGGGGAACATTCAGTACTTC. Translated: CASSQDLASGKGNIQYF.

At least ten counts were recorded for this clonotype. The CDR3 DNA sequence: TGTGCCAGCAGTTTATCGACTCTACTGGGCGAGCAGTACTTC. Encoded protein: CASSLSTLLGEQYF. The chain has TRBV27 and TRBJ2-7, with D hard to call. The germline CDR1 and CDR2 sequences are MNHEY and SMNVEV (reference sequence). V lost 0 bases and J 6 bases, leaving 12 bases between the germline ends. The CDR3 is 14 residues long.

This clonotype was observed a handful of times. The genes are TRBV7-9 and TRBJ2-4; D is uncertain. The germline CDR1 and CDR2 sequences are SEHNR and FQNEAQ (reference sequence). Between the trimmed V and J ends, which lost 1 base and 0 bases, there was a span of 10 bases. The CDR3 is 16 amino acids. CDR3 sequence (DNA): TGTGCCAGCAGCTTAGACGGCCTTGGAGCCAAAAACATTCAGTACTTC. This codes for CASSLDGLGAKNIQYF.

J is TRBJ2-3 and V is TRBV18, with D perhaps TRBD2 (5 bases). Germline V lookup: CDR1 KGHSH, CDR2 LQKENI. There are 18 residues in the CDR3. V gave up 2 bases and J gave up 1 base, with 19 bases separating them. This CDR3 is CASSPLAPMGSRTDTQYF. CDR3 nucleotides: TGTGCCAGCTCACCATTGGCTCCTATGGGGAGCCGCACAGATACGCAGTATTTT.

This clonotype was found a few times. This rearrangement joins TRBV20-1 to TRBJ2-5; no clear D gene. The V end lost 2 bases, the J end lost 2 bases, and 15 bases lay between the germline ends. Germline lookup yields CDR1 DFQATT and CDR2 SNEGSKA (reference sequence). The CDR3 length is 15 residues. In DNA, the CDR3 is TGCAGTGCTAGACCACCCACAAGGCTTCAAGAGACCCAGTACTTC. Its translation is CSARPPTRLQETQYF.

This clonotype was recorded at least ten times. The V call is TRBV4-1, the J call TRBJ2-4; possibly TRBD2 for D (6 bases). CDR1 and CDR2 from the germline V gene are MGHRA and YSYEKL. The CDR3 runs 18 residues. V lost 3 bases and J lost 0, with 18 bases in between. The CDR3 sequence is CASSHSVAELLAKNIQYF. The CDR3 nucleotides read TGCGCCAGCAGCCATAGTGTAGCGGAGCTACTAGCCAAAAACATTCAGTACTTC.

The rearrangement links TRBV12-3 or TRBV12-4 to TRBJ1-1, with 7 bases lining up with TRBD1. CDR3 length: 14 amino acids. V lost 3 bases to trimming and J lost 8 bases; unmatched junction nucleotides: 9. The CDR3 reads CASSFRDRVWEAFF. DNA of the CDR3: TGTGCCAGCAGTTTCCGAGACAGGGTCTGGGAAGCTTTCTTT.

The CDR3: CATYQETQYF. The CDR3 DNA follows: TGTGCCACGTACCAAGAGACCCAGTACTTC. The rearrangement joins TRBV28 to TRBJ2-5; D not certain. The CDR3 has 10 residues. Per germline, CDR1 MDHEN and CDR2 SYDVKM. Trimming pared 10 bases from V and 0 bases from J, leaving 3 bases between.

This clonotype was observed a handful of times. This sequence joins TRBV6-5 and TRBJ2-1; no firm D call. Per germline, CDR1 MNHEY and CDR2 SVGAGI. V lost 6 bases, J lost 1 base, and 10 bases lay in between. This CDR3 is built from 14 residues. For the CDR3, the DNA is TGTGCCAGCAGCCGGCGGCGGTCCTACAATGAGCAGTTCTTC. Its translation is CASSRRRSYNEQFF.

There are a few counts of this clonotype. The V gene is TRBV11-2, the J gene TRBJ1-1; no clear D gene. This CDR3 comprises 13 residues. Germline values: CDR1 SGHAT, CDR2 FQNNGV. Trimming took 6 bases from V and 0 from J, leaving 8 bases between them. Written as DNA, the CDR3 is TGTGCCAGCAGGACGAGTTTGAACACTGAAGCTTTCTTT. This encodes CASRTSLNTEAFF.

The gene calls are TRBV19 and TRBJ2-6; 12 bases line up with TRBD1. V was pared by 3 bases and J by 4 bases, with 1 base of the junction left unmatched. The CDR3 spans 16 residues. Germline CDR1 reads LNHDA; CDR2 reads SQIVND (reference sequence). The CDR3 sequence: CASSMGQGAGANVLTF. CDR3 bases: TGTGCCAGTAGTATGGGACAGGGGGCCGGGGCCAACGTCCTGACTTTC.

The chain employs TRBV6-6 and TRBJ2-1; 11 bases match TRBD2. J was trimmed by 9 bases and V by 10 bases; bases with no gene match: 17. Germline values: CDR1 MNHNY, CDR2 SVGAGI (reference sequence). The CDR3 covers 16 residues. The CDR3 DNA reads TGTGCCAACACCAATCCGGGACTAGCGGCAAGCGGTGAGCAGTTCTTC. The encoded protein is CANTNPGLAASGEQFF.

V gene TRBV3-1 combines with J gene TRBJ1-4, with D uncertain. Germline-derived CDR1 and CDR2 are LGHDT and YNNKEL (reference sequence). CDR3 length: 14 amino acids. V lost 1 base to trimming and J lost 5 bases, with 8 bases between them. DNA of the CDR3: TGTGCCAGCAGCCAAGGTGGAGGGAATGAAAAACTGTTTTTT. Amino acids: CASSQGGGNEKLFF.

This clonotype was found many times. This sequence joins TRBV9 and TRBJ2-3, with unresolved D. With 4 bases removed from V and 4 bases from J, the gap between germline ends came to 10 bases. Germline CDR1 reads SGDLS; CDR2 reads YYNGEE. The CDR3 sequence is 13 residues long. CDR3 sequence (DNA): TGTGCCAGCAGCCTCCCCACGGCAGATACGCAGTATTTT. Translation gives CASSLPTADTQYF.

V and J are TRBV27 and TRBJ1-1; D may be TRBD1 (6 bases). The CDR3 extends over 16 amino acids. V dropped 2 bases and J dropped 5 bases, with 18 bases sitting between them. Germline V gives CDR1 MNHEY, CDR2 SMNVEV (reference sequence). The CDR3 is CASSLKLGGIETEAFF. The CDR3 coding sequence is TGTGCCAGCAGTTTAAAACTCGGGGGCATCGAGACTGAAGCTTTCTTT.

This chain uses TRBV5-6 with TRBJ2-3; the D is unclear. Trimming stripped 0 bases from V and 1 base from J, with 9 bases between. The CDR3 has 15 residues. CDR1 SGHDT and CDR2 YYEEEE come from the germline V gene. Here the CDR3 DNA reads TGTGCCAGCAGCTTGGGGAGTTTAGGCACAGATACGCAGTATTTT. This codes for CASSLGSLGTDTQYF.

The CDR3 loop is CASSLQRGDYEQYF. The CDR3 DNA reads as TGTGCCAGCAGCTTACAACGCGGGGACTACGAGCAGTACTTC. The rearrangement uses TRBV5-4 and TRBJ2-1, with a tentative D call TRBD2 (6 bases). The tail of the sequence fits TRBJ2-7 better, so the J call may be wrong. The V gene's germline CDR1 is SGHNT and CDR2 YYREEE (reference sequence). This CDR3 is 14 amino acids long.

In its sample, this clonotype was seen a few times. The chain couples TRBV7-2 to TRBJ2-1; D gene uncertain. There are 16 residues in the CDR3. Trimming took off 1 base at V and 0 bases at J, with 10 bases between the two ends. The V gene's germline CDR1 is SGHTA and CDR2 FQGNSA. CDR3 protein: CASSLDGVSSYNEQFF. The CDR3 DNA reads as TGTGCCAGCAGCTTAGATGGCGTCAGCTCCTACAATGAGCAGTTCTTC.

This chain links TRBV11-2 with TRBJ2-5; 12 nucleotides match TRBD2. The closer fit of TRBJ2-7 to the DNA end suggests the J call may be wrong. Per germline, CDR1 SGHAT and CDR2 FQNNGV. The CDR3 covers 15 residues. CDR3 region: CASSLRLAGGLEQYF. For the CDR3, the DNA is TGTGCCAGCAGCTTACGTCTAGCGGGAGGGCTCGAGCAGTACTTC.

This clonotype was seen a handful of times. This sequence joins TRBV10-3 and TRBJ2-3; D remains unclear. Germline CDR1 reads ENHRY; CDR2 reads SYGVKD. The CDR3 covers 12 residues. V shed 10 bases and J shed 2 bases, with 10 bases lying between them. CDR3 region: CATRQSTDTQYF. The CDR3, as DNA: TGTGCCACCAGACAATCCACAGATACGCAGTATTTT.

This clonotype was seen a handful of times. This sequence joins TRBV15 and TRBJ2-1, with D unclear. CDR3 length: 14 residues. CDR1 LNHNV and CDR2 YYDKDF come from the germline V gene (reference sequence). V gave up 5 bases and J gave up 7 bases, with 15 bases separating them. The CDR3 region is CATSPRSSGNEQFF. Here the CDR3 DNA reads TGTGCCACCAGCCCTCGGTCATCAGGTAATGAGCAGTTCTTC.

This clonotype occurred a few times. The chain recombines TRBV29-1 with TRBJ2-6; D gene ambiguous. Germline values: CDR1 SQVTM, CDR2 ANQGSEA. The V end lost 6 bases, the J end lost 5 bases, and 8 bases lay between the germline ends. The CDR3 totals 12 residues. The CDR3 spells CSVAMRANVLTF. The CDR3 coding sequence is TGCAGCGTGGCGATGCGGGCCAACGTCCTGACTTTC.